This TCR beta chain was identified in a study of blood T cells in healthy people across ages. With a J-beta primer mix and a sample-barcoded 5' primer, a second PCR ran about 7 to 12 cycles. Every single cDNA molecule received a tag from a template-switch adaptor with 12 random nucleotides. Each CDR3 protein gets one entry after TCRdb re-called the 5' RACE reads with MiXCR. This sample has approximately 760,000 distinct CDR3 sequences, with around a quarter found just once. Russia was home to the donors, healthy Caucasian individuals aged about 6 to 90. In germline, CDR1 is SEHNR, CDR2 FQNEAQ (reference sequence). CDR3 length equals 16 residues. J gave up 5 bases and V 5 bases, and 11 bases lay outside the gene matches. With regard to this clonotype: What it recognizes is unknown.

Study observations and caveats: The long-lived group displayed more naive CD4+ cells, plus higher diversity, than the aged donors did.

This sample also belongs to another study, concerning T cells of mothers and their children. From that report: Thymic selection shapes TCR recombination output in related pairs, and it does so similarly in unrelated pairs.

The chain uses TRBV7-9 and TRBJ1-1; 10 bases map to TRBD1. The sequenced material came from blood. The source is a boy between 10 and 17 years old in good health. The CDR3 reads CASSPALTGGFTEAFF. The CDR3 nucleotides are TGTGCCAGCAGCCCGGCCCTGACAGGGGGCTTTACTGAAGCTTTCTTT.